This TCR beta chain comes out of a study of T cell clones after liver transplantation. The overall study: Blood was drawn pre-transplant, before withdrawal, and after full or failed withdrawal.

CDR3 length: 15 residues. V lost 0 bases and J lost 2, with 11 bases in between. Germline-derived CDR1 and CDR2 are SGDLS and YYNGEE. Measured with immunoSEQ multiplex PCR; TCRdb has only the in-frame clones, and not every one. Of fewer than 110,000 clones in the sample, about 86% were seen once. The V call is TRBV9, the J call TRBJ1-2; a weak D match, TRBD1 (6 bases). The sample in question was CD4+ T cells from blood, obtained 47 months after liver transplant. The receptor was isolated from a human patient who received a liver transplant. T cells may partly derive from the graft donor. Here the CDR3 DNA reads TGTGCCAGCAGCGTAGCCGTACAGGGAAACTATGGCTACACCTTC. Residues: CASSVAVQGNYGYTF.